The rows below give T cell receptor beta chains drawn from one sample of a study of shared clonotypes between healthy human individuals. Clones were read by immunoSEQ multiplex PCR, and TCRdb kept only the in-frame ones, dropping some. This sample yields millions of clones, of which about 92% are seen a single time; 1.7% belongs to the top ten. What was sequenced was naive CD8+ T cells from PBMCs. The receptors come from a man in his late teens or twenties in good health. Some clones in this sample may be carry-over from other donors' samples. CDR3s include the opening cysteine and the closing phenylalanine or tryptophan. The D gene is left open where the match is weak. A clone size is listed for some rows: how often the clone was seen (once, few, many), or a class if it is expanded.

CDR3 DNA: TGCAGCGTTGCAGGGGGAAGGACTGAAGCTTTCTTT; CDR3 protein: CSVAGGRTEAFF; V gene: TRBV29-1; J gene: TRBJ1-1; D gene: TRBD1; clone size: NA
CDR3 DNA: TGTGCCAGCAGCTTGGGTGTGCGCCTATCCACAGATACGCAGTATTTT; CDR3 protein: CASSLGVRLSTDTQYF; V gene: TRBV5-6; J gene: TRBJ2-3; D gene: NA; clone size: NA
CDR3 DNA: TGTGCCAGCAGCCAAGGGCAAGAGACCCAGTACTTC; CDR3 protein: CASSQGQETQYF; V gene: TRBV11-2; J gene: TRBJ2-5; D gene: NA; clone size: NA
CDR3 DNA: TGTGCCATCAGTGAGGAGGCGCGGGACGAGCAGTACTTC; CDR3 protein: CAISEEARDEQYF; V gene: TRBV10-3; J gene: TRBJ2-7; D gene: NA; clone size: NA
CDR3 DNA: TGTGCCAGCAGCTCCCCAACGGAGGAAGAGACCCAGTACTTC; CDR3 protein: CASSSPTEEETQYF; V gene: TRBV7-6; J gene: TRBJ2-5; D gene: NA; clone size: NA
CDR3 DNA: TGTGCCAGCAGTTACTCCTTTAGAGGCACCGGGGAGCTGTTTTTT; CDR3 protein: CASSYSFRGTGELFF; V gene: TRBV6-5; J gene: TRBJ2-2; D gene: NA; clone size: once
CDR3 DNA: TGTGCCAGTACTTATGCGGGCGAGCAGTACTTC; CDR3 protein: CASTYAGEQYF; V gene: TRBV19; J gene: TRBJ2-7; D gene: NA; clone size: NA
CDR3 DNA: TGTGCCAGCAGCTTGACAGGTAGATCCTACGAGCAGTACTTC; CDR3 protein: CASSLTGRSYEQYF; V gene: TRBV7-8; J gene: TRBJ2-7; D gene: NA; clone size: NA
CDR3 DNA: TGTGCCAGCAGTTATTGGAGGGCTAGCACAGATACGCAGTATTTT; CDR3 protein: CASSYWRASTDTQYF; V gene: TRBV6-5; J gene: TRBJ2-3; D gene: NA; clone size: NA
CDR3 DNA: TGTGCCAGCGCGCCTTCGGACGGGCCTATCTCCTACGAGCAGTACTTC; CDR3 protein: CASAPSDGPISYEQYF; V gene: TRBV27; J gene: TRBJ2-7; D gene: NA; clone size: once
CDR3 DNA: TGTGCCAGCAGCTCACTCACCCGAAGGGACGCATCCGCCTACTTC; CDR3 protein: CASSSLTRRDASAYF; V gene: TRBV11-2; J gene: TRBJ2-5; D gene: NA; clone size: NA
CDR3 DNA: TGTGCCAGCAGCTTGGGGACAGGGACTAACTATGGCTACACCTTC; CDR3 protein: CASSLGTGTNYGYTF; V gene: TRBV5-6; J gene: TRBJ1-2; D gene: TRBD1; clone size: NA
CDR3 DNA: TGTGCCAGCAGCTTAGACAGGGGGACTGAAGCTTTCTTT; CDR3 protein: CASSLDRGTEAFF; V gene: TRBV11-3; J gene: TRBJ1-1; D gene: TRBD1; clone size: NA
CDR3 DNA: TGTGCCAGCAGTTTATCTTCAGGGAGGACCTACGAGCAGTACTTC; CDR3 protein: CASSLSSGRTYEQYF; V gene: TRBV27; J gene: TRBJ2-7; D gene: NA; clone size: once
CDR3 DNA: TGTGCCAGCAGCCAAAGAGAGGCCCAGTACTTC; CDR3 protein: CASSQREAQYF; V gene: TRBV14; J gene: TRBJ2-5; D gene: NA; clone size: NA
CDR3 DNA: TGCAGCGTTGGGGACCGGGACAGGAACACTGAAGCTTTCTTT; CDR3 protein: CSVGDRDRNTEAFF; V gene: TRBV29-1; J gene: TRBJ1-1; D gene: TRBD1; clone size: NA
CDR3 DNA: TGTGCCAGCAGCTCACAACCGGGACAGGGAGTGGGAAATCAGCCCCAGCATTTT; CDR3 protein: CASSSQPGQGVGNQPQHF; V gene: TRBV7-8; J gene: TRBJ1-5; D gene: TRBD1; clone size: NA
CDR3 DNA: TGTGCCAGCAGCCCGGGGACAGGCCACGCGAGAGATGAGCAGTTCTTC; CDR3 protein: CASSPGTGHARDEQFF; V gene: TRBV7-9; J gene: TRBJ2-1; D gene: TRBD1; clone size: NA
CDR3 DNA: TGTGCCAGCAATCGGAGGGGGAGCAATCAGCCCCAGCATTTT; CDR3 protein: CASNRRGSNQPQHF; V gene: TRBV28; J gene: TRBJ1-5; D gene: NA; clone size: NA
CDR3 DNA: TGTGCCAGCATGCCGGGGGAAACCTACGAGCAGTACTTC; CDR3 protein: CASMPGETYEQYF; V gene: TRBV6-5; J gene: TRBJ2-7; D gene: NA; clone size: NA
CDR3 DNA: TGTGCCAGCAGTCCAAAAGGGACAGCCGAAGCTTTCTTT; CDR3 protein: CASSPKGTAEAFF; V gene: TRBV27; J gene: TRBJ1-1; D gene: TRBD1; clone size: NA
CDR3 DNA: TGTGCCTGGAGGGAGACAGGGGGTAATGAGCAGTTCTTC; CDR3 protein: CAWRETGGNEQFF; V gene: TRBV30; J gene: TRBJ2-1; D gene: TRBD1; clone size: NA
CDR3 DNA: TGTGCCAGCAGCCTCGGGACAGCGGGCGAGCAGTACTTC; CDR3 protein: CASSLGTAGEQYF; V gene: TRBV7-9; J gene: TRBJ2-7; D gene: NA; clone size: NA
CDR3 DNA: TGTGCCAGCAGCCTGGAAGCTAAGCCCATCTACGAGCAGTACTTC; CDR3 protein: CASSLEAKPIYEQYF; V gene: TRBV7-6; J gene: TRBJ2-7; D gene: NA; clone size: NA
CDR3 DNA: TGTGCCAGCAGGCCCCCCTTTCACAAGAACTCTGGAAACACCATATATTTT; CDR3 protein: CASRPPFHKNSGNTIYF; V gene: TRBV4-2; J gene: TRBJ1-3; D gene: NA; clone size: NA
CDR3 DNA: TGTGCCAGCAGCTTGGCCCTAGCGGGAGACCACGAGCAGTACTTC; CDR3 protein: CASSLALAGDHEQYF; V gene: TRBV5-4; J gene: TRBJ2-7; D gene: TRBD2; clone size: NA
CDR3 DNA: TGTGCCAGCTCACCACCTGAGGGGCCTGCAGGAAACACCATATATTTT; CDR3 protein: CASSPPEGPAGNTIYF; V gene: TRBV18; J gene: TRBJ1-3; D gene: NA; clone size: NA
CDR3 DNA: TGTGCCAGCAGCCAAACCCGACAGGCCCCCAACGAGCAGTACTTC; CDR3 protein: CASSQTRQAPNEQYF; V gene: TRBV14; J gene: TRBJ2-7; D gene: NA; clone size: NA
CDR3 DNA: TGTGCCAGCAGCCCAGGGACCTCGGGGTCCTACGAGCAGTACTTC; CDR3 protein: CASSPGTSGSYEQYF; V gene: TRBV27; J gene: TRBJ2-7; D gene: NA; clone size: NA
CDR3 DNA: TGTGCCAGCAGCCAAGATTCGCTAGCTTCCTACAATGAGCAGTTCTTC; CDR3 protein: CASSQDSLASYNEQFF; V gene: TRBV4-2; J gene: TRBJ2-1; D gene: NA; clone size: NA
CDR3 DNA: TGTGCCAGCAGCCCCACCGAGCGGTTGAAAGATACGCAGTATTTT; CDR3 protein: CASSPTERLKDTQYF; V gene: TRBV7-9; J gene: TRBJ2-3; D gene: NA; clone size: NA
CDR3 DNA: TGTGCCAGCAGTGCTTTCAGGGATGAAAAACTGTTTTTT; CDR3 protein: CASSAFRDEKLFF; V gene: TRBV27; J gene: TRBJ1-4; D gene: NA; clone size: NA
CDR3 DNA: TGTGCCAGCAGCTTCGGGACGGCTTCCTACGAGCAGTACTTC; CDR3 protein: CASSFGTASYEQYF; V gene: TRBV5-6; J gene: TRBJ2-7; D gene: NA; clone size: NA